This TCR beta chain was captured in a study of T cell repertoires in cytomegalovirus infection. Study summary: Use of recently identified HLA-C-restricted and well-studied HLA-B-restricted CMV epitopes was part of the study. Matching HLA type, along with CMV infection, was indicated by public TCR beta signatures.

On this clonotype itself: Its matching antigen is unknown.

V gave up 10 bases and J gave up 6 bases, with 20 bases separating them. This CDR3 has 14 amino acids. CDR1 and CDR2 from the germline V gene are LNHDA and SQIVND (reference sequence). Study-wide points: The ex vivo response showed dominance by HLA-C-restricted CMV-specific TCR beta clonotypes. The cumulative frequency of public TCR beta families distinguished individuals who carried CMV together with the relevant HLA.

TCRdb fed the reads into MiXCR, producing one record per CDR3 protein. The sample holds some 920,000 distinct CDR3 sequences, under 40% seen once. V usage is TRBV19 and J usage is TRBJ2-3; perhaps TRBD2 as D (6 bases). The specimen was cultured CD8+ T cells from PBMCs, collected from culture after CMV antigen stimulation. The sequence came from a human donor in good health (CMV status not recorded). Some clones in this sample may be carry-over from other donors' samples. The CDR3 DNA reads TGTGCCACCTCCCGGGACTGGAAATTGGATACGCAGTATTTT. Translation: CATSRDWKLDTQYF.